The rows below give T cell receptor beta chains drawn from one sample of a study of shared clonotypes between healthy human individuals. Sequenced by immunoSEQ multiplex PCR; TCRdb stores in-frame clones only, minus some. The repertoire holds some 900,000 clones, 76% seen once, with approximately 1.5% in the top ten. The sample taken for sequencing was memory CD4+ T cells sorted from blood. The receptors were sampled from a man aged 18-30 years in good health. Each CDR3 is given with its conserved first and last residue. A D gene is named only where the DNA matches it firmly. Part of the rows lack a size; the others show once, few, many or a class for expanded clones.

j_gene,v_gene,d_gene,abundance,CDR3aa,CDR3nt
TRBJ2-1,TRBV11-3,.,.,CASSLENEQFF,TGTGCCAGCAGCTTAGAGAATGAGCAGTTCTTC
TRBJ2-3,TRBV7-9,.,.,CASSYGGSTDTQYF,TGTGCCAGCAGCTATGGCGGAAGCACAGATACGCAGTATTTT
TRBJ1-1,TRBV14,TRBD1,few,CASSPRQRTGGYTEAFF,TGTGCCAGCAGTCCCAGACAACGGACAGGGGGCTACACTGAAGCTTTCTTT
TRBJ1-5,TRBV2,.,.,CASSEARGGQPQHF,TGTGCCAGCAGTGAAGCGCGGGGAGGTCAGCCCCAGCATTTT
TRBJ2-1,TRBV6-5,TRBD1,.,CASSYLRQGGEQFF,TGTGCCAGCAGTTACTTAAGACAGGGCGGTGAGCAGTTCTTC
TRBJ2-5,TRBV19,.,once,CASSIGGYETQYF,TGTGCCAGTAGTATAGGGGGATACGAGACCCAGTACTTC
TRBJ2-5,TRBV30,.,.,CAWSRDSQETQYF,TGTGCCTGGAGCCGGGACTCCCAAGAGACCCAGTACTTC
TRBJ2-3,TRBV9,.,few,CASSVQPSTDTQYF,TGTGCCAGCAGCGTACAGCCTAGCACAGATACGCAGTATTTT
TRBJ2-5,TRBV5-6,.,many,CASSLGRSRGTQYF,TGTGCCAGCAGCTTGGGTAGAAGTCGAGGGACCCAGTACTTC
TRBJ2-7,TRBV6-5,.,.,CASSYRATYEQYF,TGTGCCAGCAGTTACAGGGCAACCTACGAGCAGTACTTC
TRBJ2-3,TRBV5-6,.,.,CASSLGTVEDTQYF,TGTGCCAGCAGCTTAGGAACAGTGGAAGATACGCAGTATTTT
TRBJ2-3,TRBV10-3,.,.,CATRDQYTDTQYF,TGTGCCACCCGGGACCAGTACACAGATACGCAGTATTTT
TRBJ2-6,TRBV5-1,.,.,CASTGSGKGANVLTF,TGCGCCAGCACCGGTAGCGGAAAAGGGGCCAACGTCCTGACTTTC
TRBJ1-1,TRBV6-1,TRBD1,.,CASSDGTGGPEAFF,TGTGCCAGCAGTGACGGGACAGGGGGCCCTGAAGCTTTCTTT
TRBJ2-3,TRBV10-3,TRBD2,once,CAIRAGLEGTDTQYF,TGTGCCATCAGGGCGGGACTAGAAGGCACAGATACGCAGTATTTT
TRBJ2-1,TRBV28,TRBD2,.,CASSALGSGVSYNEQFF,TGTGCCAGCAGTGCACTCGGTAGCGGGGTCTCCTACAATGAGCAGTTCTTC
TRBJ2-2,TRBV15,.,.,CATSRVGGVTGELFF,TGTGCCACCAGCAGAGTGGGGGGAGTCACCGGGGAGCTGTTTTTT
TRBJ2-1,TRBV5-4,.,.,CASSPEAGYSYNEQFF,TGTGCCAGCAGTCCAGAGGCCGGTTACTCCTACAATGAGCAGTTCTTC
TRBJ1-4,TRBV2,TRBD1,.,CASSRQGAPGAKLFF,TGTGCCAGCAGCAGACAGGGGGCGCCGGGTGCTAAACTGTTTTTT
TRBJ2-3,TRBV5-1,.,.,CASSESGNRADTQYF,TGCGCCAGCAGCGAATCCGGGAACAGGGCAGATACGCAGTATTTT
TRBJ2-7,TRBV5-1,TRBD2,.,CASSSGLAGAGEQYF,TGCGCCAGCAGCTCAGGACTAGCGGGAGCGGGTGAGCAGTACTTC
TRBJ1-3,TRBV2,TRBD1,.,CASRDRQSLSGNTIYF,TGTGCCAGCAGGGACAGGCAGTCCCTTTCTGGAAACACCATATATTTT
TRBJ1-5,TRBV30,TRBD1,few,CAWSEQGLDQPQHF,TGTGCCTGGAGTGAACAGGGGCTTGATCAGCCCCAGCATTTT
TRBJ1-2,TRBV7-2,.,.,CASSLQQGTNYGYTF,TGTGCCAGCAGCTTACAACAGGGTACTAACTATGGCTACACCTTC
TRBJ2-4,TRBV28,.,.,CASSSSWGGSKNIQYF,TGTGCCAGCAGTTCCTCGTGGGGCGGGTCCAAAAACATTCAGTACTTC
TRBJ2-7,TRBV5-1,.,.,CASSFAHRQGNYEQYF,TGCGCCAGCAGCTTCGCCCACCGCCAGGGTAACTACGAGCAGTACTTC
TRBJ2-5,TRBV10-3,.,.,CAISVDETQYF,TGTGCCATCTCCGTGGATGAGACCCAGTACTTC
TRBJ2-7,TRBV5-1,TRBD2,.,CASSLTSGRYEQYF,TGCGCCAGCAGCTTGACTAGCGGGAGGTACGAGCAGTACTTC
TRBJ2-2,TRBV6-7,TRBD2,.,CASSYESGTSGVSGELFF,TGTGCCAGCAGTTACGAAAGTGGGACTAGCGGGGTTTCCGGGGAGCTGTTTTTT
TRBJ1-6,TRBV18,.,.,CASSFGRGESPLHF,TGTGCCAGCTCATTCGGCAGGGGTGAGTCACCCCTCCACTTT
TRBJ1-1,TRBV25-1,.,few,CASIPYGNTEAFF,TGTGCCAGCATTCCCTACGGGAACACTGAAGCTTTCTTT
TRBJ2-2,TRBV27,TRBD2,.,CASSLTSGGKGGELFF,TGTGCCAGCAGTTTGACTAGCGGGGGTAAAGGCGGGGAGCTGTTTTTT
TRBJ1-4,TRBV7-6,TRBD1,.,CASSLQQGFNEKLFF,TGTGCCAGCAGCTTACAACAGGGGTTTAATGAAAAACTGTTTTTT
TRBJ2-7,TRBV23-1,.,.,CASSQATWTDSYEQYF,TGCGCCAGCAGTCAGGCCACTTGGACAGATTCCTACGAGCAGTACTTC
TRBJ1-6,TRBV30,.,.,CAWTLTGVSSPLHF,TGTGCCTGGACGTTGACAGGCGTTTCTTCACCCCTCCACTTT
TRBJ2-3,TRBV10-1,.,.,CASSEGGSDTQYF,TGCGCCAGCAGTGAGGGGGGATCCGATACGCAGTATTTT
TRBJ1-1,TRBV30,.,few,CAWSPDGVGTEAFF,TGTGCCTGGAGTCCGGACGGGGTGGGCACTGAAGCTTTCTTT
TRBJ2-3,TRBV5-8,.,.,CASRAQGVDTQYF,TGTGCCAGCAGGGCTCAAGGGGTGGATACGCAGTATTTT
TRBJ2-7,TRBV6-5,.,.,CASRALASYEQYF,TGTGCCAGCAGGGCTCTAGCTTCCTACGAGCAGTACTTC
TRBJ1-6,TRBV28,TRBD1,.,CASSRGTDNSPLHF,TGTGCCAGCAGCCGTGGGACAGATAATTCACCCCTCCACTTT
TRBJ2-5,TRBV5-4,.,few,CASSLGSDRLETQYF,TGTGCCAGCAGCTTGGGTTCCGATAGACTGGAGACCCAGTACTTC
TRBJ1-6,TRBV28,.,.,CASSLVTDSYNSPLHF,TGTGCCAGCAGTTTAGTGACAGACTCCTATAATTCACCCCTCCACTTT
TRBJ2-1,TRBV5-1,.,once,CASSVVLESNEQFF,TGCGCCAGCAGTGTCGTGCTAGAGAGCAATGAGCAGTTCTTC
TRBJ2-5,TRBV10-1,.,.,CASSPGTRLETQYF,TGCGCCAGCAGTCCCGGGACCCGTTTGGAGACCCAGTACTTC
TRBJ2-2,TRBV9,TRBD2,.,CASNRDGRYTGELFF,TGTGCCAGCAATCGGGACGGGAGGTACACCGGGGAGCTGTTTTTT
TRBJ2-1,TRBV5-1,TRBD2,.,CASSRSGDGYNEQFF,TGCGCCAGCAGCCGGAGCGGGGATGGCTACAATGAGCAGTTCTTC
TRBJ1-5,TRBV5-5,.,.,CASSLGPGNQPQHF,TGTGCCAGCAGCTTGGGCCCGGGCAATCAGCCCCAGCATTTT
TRBJ2-6,TRBV7-9,TRBD1,many,CASSGQGTGSSGANVLTF,TGTGCCAGCAGCGGACAGGGGACAGGGAGCTCTGGGGCCAACGTCCTGACTTTC
TRBJ2-1,TRBV11-2,.,few,CASSLGSGIGNEQFF,TGTGCCAGCAGCTTAGGTAGCGGTATTGGCAATGAGCAGTTCTTC
TRBJ2-7,TRBV6-5,TRBD1,.,CASSLTGRSSYEQYF,TGTGCCAGCAGCCTGACAGGGCGTAGCTCCTACGAGCAGTACTTC
TRBJ1-2,TRBV5-1,.,few,CASSLFSGRYGYTF,TGCGCCAGCAGCTTGTTTTCAGGTCGGTATGGCTACACCTTC
TRBJ2-5,TRBV10-3,TRBD1,.,CAISESNGQGETQYF,TGTGCCATCAGTGAGTCCAACGGACAGGGCGAGACCCAGTACTTC
TRBJ1-5,TRBV7-8,.,.,CASSQFGGGNQPQHF,TGTGCCAGCAGTCAATTCGGAGGGGGAAATCAGCCCCAGCATTTT